This section outlines one T cell receptor (beta chain) sequence together with its context. Its antigen is unknown. Base qualities are missing; no much larger clone stands one base away. The immunoSEQ Assay, a bias-controlled multiplex PCR, was used to amplify TCRbeta CDR3 regions from genomic DNA. On the authors' methods: Nucleated cell counts per sample were estimated from amplification of reference gene primers within the assay. Sequence reads were collapsed and filtered to measure the absolute abundance of every unique TCRbeta CDR3 rearrangement. For each sample, productive Simpson clonality was calculated as the square root of Simpson's diversity index over productive rearrangements. In TCRdb, the immuneACCESS table is reduced to in-frame sequences with V and J assigned. These tables do not hold every clone; where another copy was compared, an unresolved V gene accounts for under half, and the others remain unexplained. V and J calls and clone size follow that table, whereas D and trimming were derived from the DNA. A total of about 320,000 clones appear in this sample, approximately 82% of them only once. The ten largest account for roughly 1.1% of the sample.

The data originate from a study of blood T cell repertoires in COVID-19 (dated by TCRdb to about 2020). For context, the study as a whole: Collaborator samples came from the United States, Italy and Spain and covered acute and convalescent phases of COVID-19. The material from the prospective study consisted of cDNA or gDNA derived from T cells, B-cell-depleted T cells, or PBMCs. Subjects who had been exposed to COVID-19, were actively infected with it, or had recovered from it provided the deeply sampled blood TCRbeta repertoires that made up the dataset. The repertoires were released in a freely available public database meant as a resource for research on the immune response to SARS-CoV-2. The samples were drawn from the first 160 participants of the ongoing ImmuneRACE study and from 1,254 subjects provided by 6 global collaborators. Sample metadata almost always included a de-identified subject ID, COVID-19 status, age in years and sex. Where available, HLA class I and class II types were obtained from metadata supplied by the sample provider rather than from assay-based typing. Overall study results and their limits: The quantity of clinical and demographic metadata differed by source and by participant and was supplied without curation.

Each collaborating institution followed its own protocols to collect whole blood in K2EDTA tubes. For TCRbeta analysis, collaborators shipped samples in one of three forms: frozen whole blood, isolated PBMCs, or DNA extracted from either of those sample types. Relative to germline, V is 9 bases shorter and J is 0 bases shorter, with 13 bases between their ends. The germline V gene supplies CDR1 KGHDR and CDR2 SFDVKD. There are 14 amino acids in the CDR3, from cysteine to phenylalanine inclusive. Here the CDR3 DNA is all that survives: 42 bases in frame from base 1. In this chain, TRBV24-1 is recombined with TRBJ1-1; tentative D gene TRBD1, with 6 bases matching. This TCR came from a woman between 45 and 65 years old with acute or convalescent COVID-19. The specimen sequenced was peripheral blood. Read as DNA, the sequence is TGTGCCACCTCAAAGGGGGGGATGAACACTGAAGCTTTCTTT. Its translation reads: CATSKGGMNTEAFF.